This paragraph covers one TCR beta chain sequence. This specimen comes from a study of shared clonotypes between healthy human individuals. At deep level, the assay was performed. The protocol was immunoSEQ multiplex PCR, while the TCRdb copy is restricted to in-frame clones and leaves out a portion. The profile shows roughly 1,000,000 clones, about 80% of them singletons. The CDR3 length is 14 residues. Per germline, CDR1 MDHEN and CDR2 SYDVKM. Between the trimmed V and J ends, which lost 5 bases and 4 bases, there was a span of 14 bases. The chain is built from TRBV28 and TRBJ1-2; no firm D call. Sequencing was done on a sample of memory CD4+ T cells from PBMCs. Documented subset: CD45RA-negative fraction. The clonotype comes from a man aged 18 to 29 in good health. Some clones in this sample may be carry-over from other donors' samples. The CDR3 nucleotides read TGTGCCAGCAGTACTCCAGGAGCTTCCTATGGCTACACCTTC. Protein product: CASSTPGASYGYTF.